These 9 T cell receptor beta chains came from one sample sequenced in a study of long-term antiretroviral therapy in people with HIV. Survey level was the resolution at which the v3.0 immunoSEQ assay ran. Only in-frame clones appear in the TCRdb table, and some are missing; sequencing was by immunoSEQ multiplex PCR. The profile shows 40,000 or so clones, roughly four fifths of them singletons. The sequencing here drew on unsorted PBMCs, taken 0.3 years after starting antiretroviral therapy. The receptors here all came from a man aged 18 to 35 with HIV.

The V and J genes are TRBV27 and TRBJ2-7, with 8 bases fitting TRBD1. Trimming at V came to 4 bases and at J to 3 bases, leaving 5 bases not matched to a gene. The CDR3 runs to 14 residues. Germline V gene sequence: CDR1 MNHEY, CDR2 SMNVEV (reference sequence). CDR3 residues: CASSSRTGNYEQYF. CDR3 sequence (DNA): TGTGCCAGCAGTTCGCGGACAGGGAACTACGAGCAGTACTTC.

This rearrangement joins TRBV9 to TRBJ2-2; 9 positions agree with TRBD1. Trimming cost V 3 bases and J 1 base; bases outside gene matches: 4. CDR3 size: 16 residues. Germline V gene lookup returns CDR1 SGDLS and CDR2 YYNGEE. CDR3 loop: CASSARTGVNTGELFF. The CDR3 DNA reads as TGTGCCAGCAGCGCCCGGACAGGGGTGAACACCGGGGAGCTGTTTTTT.

The chain employs TRBV4-3 and TRBJ1-2; D is possibly TRBD1 (5 bases). Germline loops: CDR1 LGHNA, CDR2 YSLEER. The CDR3 consists of 15 residues. Trimming took 3 bases from V and 3 from J, leaving 14 bases between them. CDR3 amino acids: CASSQMGTEYYGYTF. The CDR3 region has the DNA TGCGCCAGCAGCCAGATGGGGACGGAATACTATGGCTACACCTTC.

This chain joins TRBV6-5 and TRBJ1-1; D perhaps matches TRBD1 (6 bases). Per the germline V gene, CDR1 is MNHEY and CDR2 is SVGAGI. This CDR3 is built from 16 residues. The ends were cut back, 3 bases at V and 5 bases at J, with 19 bases in the middle. This CDR3 reads CASSYYGRGRWTEAFF. CDR3 in DNA: TGTGCCAGCAGTTATTATGGTCGGGGGCGTTGGACTGAAGCTTTCTTT.

This chain uses TRBV2 with TRBJ1-5; D perhaps matches TRBD1 (6 bases). V was cut by 2 bases and J by 7 bases, with 15 bases left in between. Looked up from germline, CDR1 is SNHLY and CDR2 is FYNNEI. CDR3 length: 15 residues. CDR3 in amino acids: CASSEMGGPGQPQHF. CDR3 coding DNA: TGTGCCAGCAGTGAAATGGGGGGGCCGGGGCAGCCCCAGCATTTT.

CDR3 loop: CASSVGLAGTYNEQFF. The CDR3 DNA reads TGTGCCAGCAGCGTAGGATTAGCGGGGACCTACAATGAGCAGTTCTTC. The rearrangement joins TRBV9 to TRBJ2-1, with TRBD2 matching 8 bases. Unmatched junction bases numbered 4, after V lost 0 bases and J lost 2 bases. CDR1 and CDR2 (germline): SGDLS, YYNGEE. This CDR3 region has 16 residues. Filled out from reference TRBV9 and TRBJ2-1, the complete variable domain reads DSGVTQTPKHLITATGQRVTLRCSPRSGDLSVYWYQQSLDQGLQFLIQYYNGEERAKGNILERFSAQQFPDLHSELNLSSLELGDSALYFCASSVGLAGTYNEQFFGPGTRLTVL.

This clone was seen a single time. This chain uses TRBV7-2 with TRBJ2-7; D perhaps matches TRBD2 (6 bases). Trimming stripped 5 bases from V and 3 bases from J, with 17 bases between. The CDR3 is made up of 15 amino acids. Germline V CDR1 and CDR2: SGHTA, FQGNSA. The CDR3 DNA sequence: TGTGCCAGCAGCCCCGTAGCGGTCCCATACTACGAGCAGTACTTC. Its translation is CASSPVAVPYYEQYF.

This chain links TRBV19 with TRBJ2-7; D is ambiguous. The CDR3 is 15 residues long. The ends were cut back, 3 bases at V and 3 bases at J, with 15 bases in the middle. Germline values: CDR1 LNHDA, CDR2 SQIVND (reference sequence). The CDR3 region has the DNA TGTGCCAGTAGTATTTGGGCCGGAGCTAACTACGAGCAGTACTTC. This encodes CASSIWAGANYEQYF.

V usage is TRBV19 and J usage is TRBJ2-7; TRBD2 matches at 8 bases. The CDR3 is 15 amino acids. Trimming at V came to 2 bases and at J to 2 bases, leaving 5 bases not matched to a gene. Germline CDR1 LNHDA, CDR2 SQIVND (reference sequence). The CDR3 loop reads CASSIFSGDAYEQYF. The DNA for the CDR3 is TGTGCCAGTAGTATATTTAGCGGGGACGCCTACGAGCAGTACTTC.